The rows below give T cell receptor beta chains drawn from one sample of a study of T cells after yellow fever vaccination. TCRdb ran MiXCR on the 5' RACE reads and lists one entry per CDR3 protein. Of roughly 500,000 distinct CDR3 sequences listed, about 19% were seen once; the top ten hold more than 13%. This material consisted of PBMCs, taken 15 days after the yellow fever booster vaccination. The receptors stem from a man younger than 40 who received the YFV17D yellow fever vaccine. Both conserved end residues are part of each CDR3. A D gene is named only where the DNA matches it firmly. Only part of the rows carry a size: once, few, many, or a class if the clone is expanded.

few TRBJ2-1 NA TRBV20-1 CSAIGAENEQFF TGCAGTGCTATAGGTGCAGAAAATGAGCAGTTCTTC
NA TRBJ1-5 TRBD1 TRBV7-8 CASSLVQGASQPQHF TGTGCCAGCAGCTTAGTACAGGGGGCGTCCCAGCCCCAGCATTTT
NA TRBJ2-1 NA TRBV12-3/TRBV12-4 CASSLRSGVYNEQFF TGTGCCAGCAGTTTAAGATCCGGGGTGTACAATGAGCAGTTCTTC
few TRBJ1-2 TRBD1 TRBV28 CASSLFDRAQGCTF TGTGCCAGCAGTTTATTCGACAGGGCCCAGGGGTGCACCTTC
NA TRBJ2-7 NA TRBV12-3/TRBV12-4 CASSPGTNSYEQYF TGTGCCAGCAGTCCCGGGACGAACTCCTACGAGCAGTACTTC
few TRBJ2-5 TRBD2 TRBV5-6 CATEAGGWQETQYF TGTGCCACGGAAGCGGGGGGTTGGCAAGAGACCCAGTACTTC
NA TRBJ2-7 NA TRBV4-2 CASSQDFSGPYEQYF TGTGCCAGCAGCCAAGATTTTAGCGGCCCCTACGAGCAGTACTTC
few TRBJ2-5 TRBD2 TRBV7-9 CASSLLSGKETQYF TGTGCCAGCAGCTTGCTCAGCGGGAAGGAGACCCAGTACTTC
few TRBJ2-2 NA TRBV5-1 CASSYGQHTGELFF TGCGCCAGCAGCTACGGACAACACACCGGGGAGCTGTTTTTT
few TRBJ1-2 NA TRBV5-5 CASSLVRQEAAYTF TGTGCCAGCAGCTTGGTACGCCAAGAAGCCGCCTACACCTTC
few TRBJ2-7 NA TRBV20-1 CSARDSAGFEQYF TGCAGTGCTAGAGATTCGGCAGGGTTCGAGCAGTACTTC
NA TRBJ2-5 NA TRBV19 CASSVPEQETQYF TGTGCCAGTAGTGTCCCAGAACAAGAGACCCAGTACTTC
few TRBJ1-1 TRBD1 TRBV29-1 CSAGTASATEAFF TGCAGCGCAGGGACAGCGTCGGCCACTGAAGCTTTCTTT
NA TRBJ2-7 NA TRBV28 CASSLAPRGHYEQYF TGTGCCAGCAGTCTCGCCCCCCGGGGTCACTACGAGCAGTACTTC
NA TRBJ2-2 NA TRBV21-1 CAKPGPGNTGELFF TGTGCCAAGCCGGGACCAGGGAACACCGGGGAGCTGTTTTTT
few TRBJ1-5 NA TRBV7-8 CASSFQTGDNQPQHF TGTGCCAGCAGCTTTCAAACAGGTGACAATCAGCCCCAGCATTTT
few TRBJ2-2 NA TRBV6-5 CASSLPAGQPGELFF TGTGCCAGCAGTTTGCCAGCGGGACAGCCCGGGGAGCTGTTTTTT
NA TRBJ1-6 NA TRBV27 CASSPAPDGADSPLHF TGTGCCAGCAGTCCAGCCCCGGACGGCGCGGATTCACCCCTCCACTTT
NA TRBJ2-2 TRBD2 TRBV19 CASSSAGANTGELFF TGTGCCAGTAGTTCCGCGGGAGCGAACACCGGGGAGCTGTTTTTT
NA TRBJ2-7 TRBD2 TRBV18 CASSPGREGRYEQYF TGTGCCAGCTCACCGGGGCGGGAGGGCCGCTACGAGCAGTACTTC
few TRBJ2-5 NA TRBV5-1 CASSPEGAETQYF TGCGCCAGCAGCCCGGAGGGGGCGGAGACCCAGTACTTC
NA TRBJ2-4 TRBD2 TRBV7-2 CASSLAIERGNIQYF TGTGCCAGCAGCTTAGCGATCGAGCGGGGAAACATTCAGTACTTC
NA TRBJ2-7 TRBD1 TRBV10-3 CAISGSGTALREQYF TGTGCCATCAGTGGGTCCGGGACAGCGCTACGGGAGCAGTACTTC
few TRBJ1-5 TRBD1 TRBV7-2 CASSLDRGNQPQHF TGTGCCAGCAGCTTAGACAGGGGGAATCAGCCCCAGCATTTT
NA TRBJ2-2 NA TRBV9 CASSVDGGRPTGELFF TGTGCCAGCAGCGTAGATGGGGGTAGGCCAACCGGGGAGCTGTTTTTT
NA TRBJ2-1 NA TRBV3-1 CASSRNLKTPYNEQFF TGTGCCAGCAGCCGAAATTTAAAGACACCCTACAATGAGCAGTTCTTC
NA TRBJ2-7 NA TRBV7-8 CASSLETAAYEQYF TGTGCCAGCAGCCTAGAGACAGCAGCCTACGAGCAGTACTTC
NA TRBJ2-7 TRBD2 TRBV3-1 CASSQDYPAAGGHSYEQYF TGTGCCAGCAGCCAAGACTACCCTGCAGCGGGAGGACACTCCTACGAGCAGTACTTC
NA TRBJ2-7 NA TRBV7-2 CASSLIAALSYEQYF TGTGCCAGCAGCTTGATAGCGGCCCTCTCCTACGAGCAGTACTTC